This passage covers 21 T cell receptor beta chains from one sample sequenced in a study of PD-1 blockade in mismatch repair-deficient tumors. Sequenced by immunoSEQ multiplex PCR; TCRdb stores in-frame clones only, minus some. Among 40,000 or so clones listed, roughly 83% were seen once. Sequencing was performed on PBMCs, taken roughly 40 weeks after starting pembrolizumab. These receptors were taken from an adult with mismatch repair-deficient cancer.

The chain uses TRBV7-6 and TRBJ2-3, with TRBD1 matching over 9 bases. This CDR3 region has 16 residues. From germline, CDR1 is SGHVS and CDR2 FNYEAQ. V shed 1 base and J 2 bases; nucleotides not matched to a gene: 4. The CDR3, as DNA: TGTGCCAGCAGCTTAGATGGGGACAGGGCCACAGATACGCAGTATTTT. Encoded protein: CASSLDGDRATDTQYF.

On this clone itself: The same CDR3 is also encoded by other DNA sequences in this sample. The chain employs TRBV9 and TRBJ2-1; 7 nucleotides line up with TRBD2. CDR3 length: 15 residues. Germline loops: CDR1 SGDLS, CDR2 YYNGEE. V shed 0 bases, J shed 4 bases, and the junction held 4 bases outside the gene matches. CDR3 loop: CASSVGLAAYNEQFF. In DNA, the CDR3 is TGTGCCAGCAGCGTAGGGCTAGCGGCTTACAATGAGCAGTTCTTC.

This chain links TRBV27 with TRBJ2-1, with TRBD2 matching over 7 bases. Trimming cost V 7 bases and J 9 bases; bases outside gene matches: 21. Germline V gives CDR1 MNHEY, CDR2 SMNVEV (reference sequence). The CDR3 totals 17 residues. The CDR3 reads CASTPFGQWRETIEQFF. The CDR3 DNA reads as TGTGCCAGCACTCCTTTCGGTCAGTGGCGGGAGACTATTGAGCAGTTCTTC.

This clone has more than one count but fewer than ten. CDR3 in DNA: TGTGCCAGCAGCTTAACCGGGACTTACCAAGAGACCCAGTACTTC. Amino acids: CASSLTGTYQETQYF. The chain employs TRBV7-9 and TRBJ2-5; tentative D call: TRBD2 (6 bases). Looked up from germline, CDR1 is SEHNR and CDR2 is FQNEAQ (reference sequence). With 2 bases removed from V and 0 bases from J, the gap between germline ends came to 10 bases. The CDR3 is 15 residues long.

The CDR3 sequence: CASTGHPYGEQYF. The CDR3 DNA reads TGTGCCAGCACGGGACACCCCTACGGCGAGCAGTACTTC. This chain uses TRBV6-5 with TRBJ2-7; tentatively, D is TRBD1 (6 bases). Trimming cost V 7 bases and J 6 bases, with 16 bases left between them. The CDR3 consists of 13 residues. Germline V gene sequence: CDR1 MNHEY, CDR2 SVGAGI.

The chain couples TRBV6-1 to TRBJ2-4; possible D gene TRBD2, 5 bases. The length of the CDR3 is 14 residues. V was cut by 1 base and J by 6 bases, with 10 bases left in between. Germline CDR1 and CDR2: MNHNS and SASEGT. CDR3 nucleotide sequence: TGTGCCAGCAGTGAAGGGAGGAGCGGAAACATTCAGTACTTC. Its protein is CASSEGRSGNIQYF.

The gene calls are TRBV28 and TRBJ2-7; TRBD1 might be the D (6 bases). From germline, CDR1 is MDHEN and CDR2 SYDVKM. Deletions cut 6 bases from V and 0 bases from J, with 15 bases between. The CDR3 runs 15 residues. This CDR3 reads CASRPGTDSSYEQYF. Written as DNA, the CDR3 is TGTGCCAGCAGACCCGGGACGGACAGCTCCTACGAGCAGTACTTC.

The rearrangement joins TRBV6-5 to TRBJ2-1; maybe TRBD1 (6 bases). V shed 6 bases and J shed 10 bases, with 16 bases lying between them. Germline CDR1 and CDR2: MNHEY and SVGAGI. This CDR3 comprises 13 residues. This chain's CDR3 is CASRQLQGWEQFF. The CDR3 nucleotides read TGTGCCAGCAGGCAGTTACAGGGTTGGGAGCAGTTCTTC.

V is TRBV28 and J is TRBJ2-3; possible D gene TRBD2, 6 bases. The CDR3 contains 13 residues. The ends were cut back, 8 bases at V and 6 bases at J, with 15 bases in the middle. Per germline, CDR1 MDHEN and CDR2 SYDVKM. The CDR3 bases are TGTGCCAGCTTTGGTTTTGGGAGGGATACGCAGTATTTT. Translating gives CASFGFGRDTQYF.

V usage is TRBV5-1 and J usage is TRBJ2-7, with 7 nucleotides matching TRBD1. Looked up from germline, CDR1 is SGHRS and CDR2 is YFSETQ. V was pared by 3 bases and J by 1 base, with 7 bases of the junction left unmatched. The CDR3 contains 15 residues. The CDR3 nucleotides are TGCGCCAGCAGCTCAAGGACAGGTCCGTCCTACGAGCAGTACTTC. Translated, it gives CASSSRTGPSYEQYF. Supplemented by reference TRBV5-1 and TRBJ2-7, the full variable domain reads KAGVTQTPRYLIKTRGQQVTLSCSPISGHRSVSWYQQTPGQGLQFLFEYFSETQRNKGNFPGRFSGRQFSNSRSEMNVSTLELGDSALYLCASSSRTGPSYEQYFGPGTRLTVT.

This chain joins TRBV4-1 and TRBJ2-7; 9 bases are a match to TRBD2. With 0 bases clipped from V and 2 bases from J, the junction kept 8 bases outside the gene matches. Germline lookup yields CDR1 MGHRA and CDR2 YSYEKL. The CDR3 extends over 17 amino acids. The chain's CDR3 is CASSQDRLAGTTYEQYF. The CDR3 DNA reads TGCGCCAGCAGCCAAGATCGGCTAGCGGGAACCACCTACGAGCAGTACTTC.

CDR3 sequence: CASSMYGQGGRAGELFF. The DNA for the CDR3 is TGTGCCAGCAGCATGTATGGACAGGGTGGTAGGGCCGGGGAGCTGTTTTTT. The V call is TRBV5-6, the J call TRBJ2-2, with 8 bases identical to TRBD1. After removal of 4 bases from V and 6 bases from J, the junction contained 14 bases not matched to a gene. The CDR3 sequence is 17 residues long. Germline loops: CDR1 SGHDT, CDR2 YYEEEE.

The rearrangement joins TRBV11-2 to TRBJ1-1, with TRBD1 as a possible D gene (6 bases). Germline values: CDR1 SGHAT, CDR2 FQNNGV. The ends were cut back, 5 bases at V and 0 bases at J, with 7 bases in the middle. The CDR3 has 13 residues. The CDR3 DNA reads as TGTGCCAGCAGCCGACAGGTGAACACTGAAGCTTTCTTT. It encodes CASSRQVNTEAFF.

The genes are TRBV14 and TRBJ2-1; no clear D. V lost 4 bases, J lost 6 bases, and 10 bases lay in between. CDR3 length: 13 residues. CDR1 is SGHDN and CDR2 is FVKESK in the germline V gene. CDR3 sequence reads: CASSRTQFNEQFF. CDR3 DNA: TGTGCCAGCAGCCGAACTCAATTCAATGAGCAGTTCTTC. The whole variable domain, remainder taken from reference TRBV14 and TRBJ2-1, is EAGVTQFPSHSVIEKGQTVTLRCDPISGHDNLYWYRRVMGKEIKFLLHFVKESKQDESGMPNNRFLAERTGGTYSTLKVQPAELEDSGVYFCASSRTQFNEQFFGPGTRLTVL.

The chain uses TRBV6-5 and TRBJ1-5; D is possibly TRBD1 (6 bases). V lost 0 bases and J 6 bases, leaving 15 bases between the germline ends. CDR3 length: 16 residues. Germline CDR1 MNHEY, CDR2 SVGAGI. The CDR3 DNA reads TGTGCCAGCAGTTACTCAGGCAGGGGTGTATCTCAGCCCCAGCATTTT. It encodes CASSYSGRGVSQPQHF.

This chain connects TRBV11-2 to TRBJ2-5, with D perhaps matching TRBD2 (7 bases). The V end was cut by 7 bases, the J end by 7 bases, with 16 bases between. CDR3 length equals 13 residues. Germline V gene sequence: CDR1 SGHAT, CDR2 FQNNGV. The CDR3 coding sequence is TGTGCCAGCACCCCCCGGGGGGCCGGGACCCAGTACTTC. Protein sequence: CASTPRGAGTQYF. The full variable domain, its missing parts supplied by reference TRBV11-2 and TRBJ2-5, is EAGVAQSPRYKIIEKRQSVAFWCNPISGHATLYWYQQILGQGPKLLIQFQNNGVVDDSQLPKDRFSAERLKGVDSTLKIQPAKLEDSAVYLCASTPRGAGTQYFGPGTRLLVL.

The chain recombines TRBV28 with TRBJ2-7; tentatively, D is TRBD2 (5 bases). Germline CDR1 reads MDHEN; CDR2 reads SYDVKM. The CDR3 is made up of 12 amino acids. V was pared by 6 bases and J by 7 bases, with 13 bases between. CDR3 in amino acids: CASRLRTGEQYF. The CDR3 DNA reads TGTGCCAGCAGACTCCGGACTGGGGAGCAGTACTTC.

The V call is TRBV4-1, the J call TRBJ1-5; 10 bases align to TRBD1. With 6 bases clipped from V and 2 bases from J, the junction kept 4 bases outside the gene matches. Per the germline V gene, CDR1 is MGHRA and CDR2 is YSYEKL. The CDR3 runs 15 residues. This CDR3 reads CASSPGTGGNQPQHF. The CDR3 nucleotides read TGCGCCAGCAGTCCCGGGACAGGGGGCAATCAGCCCCAGCATTTT.

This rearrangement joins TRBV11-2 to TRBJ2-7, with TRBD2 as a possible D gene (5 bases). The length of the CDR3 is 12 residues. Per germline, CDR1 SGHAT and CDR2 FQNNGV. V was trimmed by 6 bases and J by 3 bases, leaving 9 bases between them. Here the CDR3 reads CASSPTSYEQYF. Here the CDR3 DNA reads TGTGCCAGCAGTCCTACTAGCTACGAGCAGTACTTC.

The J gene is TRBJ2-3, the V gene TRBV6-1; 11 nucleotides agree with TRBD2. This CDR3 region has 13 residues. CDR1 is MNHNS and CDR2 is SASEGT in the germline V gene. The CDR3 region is CGLAGTSTDTQYF. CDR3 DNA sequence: TGTGGACTAGCGGGAACTAGCACAGATACGCAGTATTTT.

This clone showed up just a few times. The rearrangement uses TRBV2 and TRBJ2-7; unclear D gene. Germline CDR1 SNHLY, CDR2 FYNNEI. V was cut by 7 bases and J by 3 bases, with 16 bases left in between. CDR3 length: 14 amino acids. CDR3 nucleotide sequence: TGTGCCAGCAATCCGACTGTCTCCATCTACGAGCAGTACTTC. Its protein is CASNPTVSIYEQYF.